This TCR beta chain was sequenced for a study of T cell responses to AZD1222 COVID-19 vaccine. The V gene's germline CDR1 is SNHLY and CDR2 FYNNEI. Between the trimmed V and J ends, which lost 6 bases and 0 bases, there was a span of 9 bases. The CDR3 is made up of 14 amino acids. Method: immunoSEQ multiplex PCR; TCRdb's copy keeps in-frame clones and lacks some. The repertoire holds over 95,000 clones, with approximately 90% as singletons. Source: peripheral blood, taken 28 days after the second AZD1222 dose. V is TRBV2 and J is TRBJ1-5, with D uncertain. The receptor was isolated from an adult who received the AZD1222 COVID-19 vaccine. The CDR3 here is CASSPQYSNQPQHF. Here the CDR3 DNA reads TGTGCCAGCAGCCCCCAGTATAGCAATCAGCCCCAGCATTTT.